What follows are 21 T cell receptor beta chains derived from one specimen sequenced in a study of human CD8 memory T cell subsets. UMI-labeled 5' RACE was used to make TCR beta libraries. TCRdb reprocessed the 5' RACE reads, with one entry per CDR3 protein and no DNA. Here the sample table reports roughly 16,000 distinct CDR3 sequences. The sequencing input was CD8+ stem-like memory T cells (TSCM and TCM) sorted from PBMCs. Sample subset: stem-like memory CD8 T cells (TSTEM), CCR7+ PD-1- TIGIT-. The receptors were sampled from a human donor in good health.

V and J are TRBV28 and TRBJ1-2; TCRdb picks TRBD1, but there is no DNA to check that call. The CDR3 extends over 14 amino acids. Germline V gene sequence: CDR1 MDHEN, CDR2 SYDVKM. CDR3 region: CASSWVGGLEGYTF.

The genes are TRBV27 and TRBJ2-5; TCRdb's D call, TRBD1, is unchecked because there is no DNA. The CDR3 runs to 14 residues. Germline values: CDR1 MNHEY, CDR2 SMNVEV (reference sequence). The CDR3: CASSYPPFLETQYF.

V gene TRBV12-3 or TRBV12-4 combines with J gene TRBJ2-1; TCRdb reports TRBD2, a call that lacks DNA to check it against. This CDR3 is built from 15 residues. This CDR3 reads CASSFGLAGGFEQFF.

The chain joins TRBV9 to TRBJ2-7; TCRdb designates TRBD1, a call that cannot be tested without DNA. Germline CDR1 reads SGDLS; CDR2 reads YYNGEE. The CDR3 is 17 residues long. The chain's CDR3 is CASSVAGSGGPSYEQYF.

The chain combines TRBV5-4 with TRBJ2-3; absent DNA, TCRdb's TRBD2 call cannot be checked. Germline CDR1 reads SGHNT; CDR2 reads YYREEE (reference sequence). The CDR3 totals 13 residues. Here the CDR3 reads CASSSRGTDTQYF.

The chain is built from TRBV25-1 and TRBJ2-1. The CDR3 is made up of 14 amino acids. Germline values: CDR1 MGHDK, CDR2 SYGVNS. CDR3 sequence reads: CASSYPSSYNEQFF. Together with reference TRBV25-1 and TRBJ2-1, the CDR3 gives the full variable domain: EADIYQTPRYLVIGTGKKITLECSQTMGHDKMYWYQQDPGMELHLIHYSYGVNSTEKGDLSSESTVSRIRTEHFPLTLESARPSHTSQYLCASSYPSSYNEQFFGPGTRLTVL.

The rearrangement uses TRBV11-2 and TRBJ2-7; the TCRdb call, TRBD1, lacks DNA for checking. The germline CDR1 and CDR2 sequences are SGHAT and FQNNGV. This CDR3 comprises 15 residues. CDR3 protein: CASSLDWGQGVEQYF.

The V call is TRBV5-4, the J call TRBJ2-3; TCRdb names TRBD2, which stays unverified in the absence of DNA. The CDR3 loop spans 15 amino acids. Germline V gene lookup returns CDR1 SGHNT and CDR2 YYREEE (reference sequence). Here the CDR3 reads CASSPGLAGTDTQYF.

The V call is TRBV19, the J call TRBJ1-1. Germline V gene sequence: CDR1 LNHDA, CDR2 SQIVND (reference sequence). The CDR3 consists of 14 residues. Here the CDR3 reads CASSIAATNTEAFF.

The rearrangement joins TRBV13 to TRBJ1-1; checking the TCRdb D call of TRBD1 is not possible without DNA. This CDR3 has 13 residues. Germline CDR1 PRHDT, CDR2 FYEKMQ (reference sequence). CDR3 sequence reads: CASRQGVNTEAFF. Looking up the rest from reference TRBV13 and TRBJ1-1 gives the full variable domain: AAGVIQSPRHLIKEKRETATLKCYPIPRHDTVYWYQQGPGQDPQFLISFYEKMQSDKGSIPDRFSAQQFSDYHSELNMSSLELGDSALYFCASRQGVNTEAFFGQGTRLTVV.

V is TRBV28 and J is TRBJ2-5; TCRdb calls TRBD2, which cannot be checked without DNA. CDR1 is MDHEN and CDR2 is SYDVKM in the germline V gene. The CDR3 sequence is 17 residues long. This CDR3 reads CASSPGTTTLSQETQYF.

The rearrangement uses TRBV7-2 and TRBJ2-7. The V gene's germline CDR1 is SGHTA and CDR2 FQGNSA. The CDR3 consists of 11 residues. CDR3 region: CASSPSYEQYF.

This rearrangement joins TRBV13 to TRBJ1-3; the D call from TCRdb, TRBD1, cannot be confirmed without DNA. The germline V gene has CDR1 PRHDT and CDR2 FYEKMQ (reference sequence). This CDR3 is 17 amino acids long. The CDR3 protein is CASSLNPAAGAGNTIYF.

Measured by frequency, this clonotype is medium-sized. The chain is built from TRBV16 and TRBJ1-1; TCRdb's assignment of TRBD1 cannot be checked, as there is no DNA. The V gene's germline CDR1 is KGHSY and CDR2 FQNENV. CDR3 length: 15 amino acids. The CDR3 loop is CASSPSPRTGGEAFF. Together with reference TRBV16 and TRBJ1-1, the CDR3 gives the full variable domain: GEEVAQTPKHLVRGEGQKAKLYCAPIKGHSYVFWYQQVLKNEFKFLISFQNENVFDETGMPKERFSAKCLPNSPCSLEIQATKLEDSAVYFCASSPSPRTGGEAFFGQGTRLTVV.

The chain combines TRBV5-1 with TRBJ1-1; no DNA is available, so the TRBD1 call from TCRdb remains unchecked. This CDR3 has 15 amino acids. The germline V gene has CDR1 SGHRS and CDR2 YFSETQ. CDR3 sequence: CASSLGFGMGAEAFF.

The J gene is TRBJ2-7, the V gene TRBV19. Per the germline V gene, CDR1 is LNHDA and CDR2 is SQIVND (reference sequence). This CDR3 spans 15 amino acids. This CDR3 reads CASSISLAENYEQYF.

V is TRBV5-6 and J is TRBJ2-2; TCRdb designates TRBD1, a call that cannot be tested without DNA. This CDR3 is built from 16 residues. From germline, CDR1 is SGHDT and CDR2 YYEEEE. CDR3 protein: CASSLEDRVNTGELFF.

The CDR3 region is CASSGGLEQYF. The chain recombines TRBV9 with TRBJ2-7. The CDR3 loop spans 11 amino acids. Germline V gene data show CDR1 as SGDLS and CDR2 as YYNGEE.

CDR3 loop: CASTPALAGYNEQFF. The rearrangement links TRBV27 to TRBJ2-1; TCRdb outputs TRBD2, but without DNA this stays unchecked. Per the germline V gene, CDR1 is MNHEY and CDR2 is SMNVEV (reference sequence). The CDR3 has 15 amino acids.

Its frequency marks this clonotype as medium-sized. This rearrangement joins TRBV6-2 or TRBV6-3 to TRBJ2-1; the TCRdb call, TRBD1, lacks DNA for checking. The CDR3 has 15 residues. In germline, CDR1 is MNHEY, CDR2 SVGEGT. This chain's CDR3 is CASSLQGTAYNEQFF.

J is TRBJ2-5 and V is TRBV5-1; the D gene TCRdb calls, TRBD1, cannot be checked with no DNA. There are 12 residues in the CDR3. Germline CDR1 reads SGHRS; CDR2 reads YFSETQ. CDR3 amino acids: CASSPTGETQYF. Full variable domain (missing parts from reference TRBV5-1 and TRBJ2-5): KAGVTQTPRYLIKTRGQQVTLSCSPISGHRSVSWYQQTPGQGLQFLFEYFSETQRNKGNFPGRFSGRQFSNSRSEMNVSTLELGDSALYLCASSPTGETQYFGPGTRLLVL.